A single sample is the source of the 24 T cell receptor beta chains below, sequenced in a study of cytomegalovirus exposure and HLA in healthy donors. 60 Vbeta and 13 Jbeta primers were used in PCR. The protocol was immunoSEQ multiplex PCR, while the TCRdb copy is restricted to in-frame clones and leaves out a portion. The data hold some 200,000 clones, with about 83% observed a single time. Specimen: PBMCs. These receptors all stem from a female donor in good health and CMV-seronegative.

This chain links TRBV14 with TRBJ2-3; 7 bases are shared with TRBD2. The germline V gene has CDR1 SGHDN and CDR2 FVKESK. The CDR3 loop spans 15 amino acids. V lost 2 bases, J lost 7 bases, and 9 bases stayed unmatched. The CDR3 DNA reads TGTGCCAGCAGCCAAATGGTCGGGAGCGGGAATACGCAGTATTTT. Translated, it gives CASSQMVGSGNTQYF. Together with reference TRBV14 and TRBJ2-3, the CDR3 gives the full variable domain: EAGVTQFPSHSVIEKGQTVTLRCDPISGHDNLYWYRRVMGKEIKFLLHFVKESKQDESGMPNNRFLAERTGGTYSTLKVQPAELEDSGVYFCASSQMVGSGNTQYFGPGTRLTVL.

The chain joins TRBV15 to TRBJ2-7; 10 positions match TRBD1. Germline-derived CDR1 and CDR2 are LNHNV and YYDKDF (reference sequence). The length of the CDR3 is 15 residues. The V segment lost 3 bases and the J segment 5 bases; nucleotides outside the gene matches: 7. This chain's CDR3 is CATSRGGQGMNEQYF. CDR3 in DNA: TGTGCCACCAGCAGGGGGGGACAGGGGATGAACGAGCAGTACTTC.

CDR3 sequence: CASSFIQGTNYGYTF. In nucleotides, the CDR3 is TGTGCCAGCAGTTTCATACAGGGAACTAACTATGGCTACACCTTC. J is TRBJ1-2 and V is TRBV27, with D possibly matching TRBD1 (6 bases). The CDR3 is 15 residues long. Trimming stripped 3 bases from V and 0 bases from J, with 11 bases between. The germline gives CDR1 MNHEY, CDR2 SMNVEV (reference sequence).

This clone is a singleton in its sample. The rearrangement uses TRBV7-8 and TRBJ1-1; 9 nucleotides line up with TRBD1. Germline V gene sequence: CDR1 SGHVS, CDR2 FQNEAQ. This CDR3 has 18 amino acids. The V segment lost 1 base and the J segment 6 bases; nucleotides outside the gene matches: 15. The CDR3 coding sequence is TGTGCCAGCAGCTTAGGGGGGTACAGGGGGCGCAGAATGGCTGAAGCTTTCTTT. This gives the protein CASSLGGYRGRRMAEAFF.

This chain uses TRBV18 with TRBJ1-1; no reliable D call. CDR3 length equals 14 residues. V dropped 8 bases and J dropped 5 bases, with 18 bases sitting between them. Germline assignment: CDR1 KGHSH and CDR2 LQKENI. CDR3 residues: CASGRNSGETEAFF. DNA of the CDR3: TGTGCCAGCGGGAGGAACTCCGGGGAGACTGAAGCTTTCTTT.

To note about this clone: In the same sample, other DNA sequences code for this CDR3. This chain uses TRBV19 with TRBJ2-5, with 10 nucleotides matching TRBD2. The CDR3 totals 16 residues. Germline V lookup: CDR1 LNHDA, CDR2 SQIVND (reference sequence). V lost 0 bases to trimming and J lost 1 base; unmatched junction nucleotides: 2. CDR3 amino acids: CASSIDSSGGQETQYF. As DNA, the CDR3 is TGTGCCAGTAGTATAGATTCTAGCGGGGGCCAAGAGACCCAGTACTTC.

The CDR3 protein is CASSRDPNRGAEAFF. The CDR3 DNA follows: TGTGCCAGCTCTCGGGACCCTAACAGGGGCGCTGAAGCTTTCTTT. The V gene is TRBV18, the J gene TRBJ1-1; 7 bases match TRBD1. The CDR3 has 15 residues. CDR1 is KGHSH and CDR2 is LQKENI in the germline V gene. The V and J ends lost 6 bases and 6 bases, in that order; junction bases with no gene match: 13.

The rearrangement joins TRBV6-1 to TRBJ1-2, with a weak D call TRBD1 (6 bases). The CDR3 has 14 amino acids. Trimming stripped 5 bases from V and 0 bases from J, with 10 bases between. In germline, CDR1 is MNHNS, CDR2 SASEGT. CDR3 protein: CASSLGGANYGYTF. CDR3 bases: TGTGCCAGCAGTCTAGGGGGGGCTAACTATGGCTACACCTTC.

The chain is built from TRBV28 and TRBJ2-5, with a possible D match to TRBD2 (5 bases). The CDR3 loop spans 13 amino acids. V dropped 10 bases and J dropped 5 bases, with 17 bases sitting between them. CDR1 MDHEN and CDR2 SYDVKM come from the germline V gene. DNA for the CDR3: TGTGCCACCCGATTCGCATCGGGGGAGACCCAGTACTTC. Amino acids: CATRFASGETQYF.

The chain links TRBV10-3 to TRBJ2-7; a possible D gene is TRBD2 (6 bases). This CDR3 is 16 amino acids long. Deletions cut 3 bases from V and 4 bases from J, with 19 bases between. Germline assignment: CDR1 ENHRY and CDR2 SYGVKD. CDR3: CAISDPGEGAGYEQYF. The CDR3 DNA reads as TGTGCCATCAGTGATCCCGGGGAAGGGGCGGGGTACGAGCAGTACTTC.

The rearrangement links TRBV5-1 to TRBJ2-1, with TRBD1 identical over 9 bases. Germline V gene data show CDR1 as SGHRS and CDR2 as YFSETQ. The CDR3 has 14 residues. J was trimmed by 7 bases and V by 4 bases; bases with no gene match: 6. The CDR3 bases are TGCGCCAGCAGCGAACAGGGGGCGCGGAATGAGCAGTTCTTC. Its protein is CASSEQGARNEQFF.

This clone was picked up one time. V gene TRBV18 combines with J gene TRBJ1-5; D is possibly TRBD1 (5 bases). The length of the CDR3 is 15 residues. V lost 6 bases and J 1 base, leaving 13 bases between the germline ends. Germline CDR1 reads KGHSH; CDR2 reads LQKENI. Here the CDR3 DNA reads TGTGCCAGCTCCCTCAGTGGGGCCAGCAATCAGCCCCAGCATTTT. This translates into CASSLSGASNQPQHF.

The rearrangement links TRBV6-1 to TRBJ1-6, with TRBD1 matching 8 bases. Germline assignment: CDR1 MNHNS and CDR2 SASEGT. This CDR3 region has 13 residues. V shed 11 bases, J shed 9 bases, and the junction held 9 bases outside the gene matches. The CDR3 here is CAGQGFIGSPLHF. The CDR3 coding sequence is TGTGCCGGACAGGGTTTTATCGGTTCACCCCTCCACTTT.

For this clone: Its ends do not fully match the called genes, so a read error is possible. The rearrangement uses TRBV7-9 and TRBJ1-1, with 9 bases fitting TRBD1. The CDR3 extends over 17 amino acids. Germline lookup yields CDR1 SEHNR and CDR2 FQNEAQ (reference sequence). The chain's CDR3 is CSSSLLWTGVKNTEAFF. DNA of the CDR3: TGTTCCAGCAGCTTACTCTGGACAGGGGTAAAGAACACTGAAGCTTTCTTT.

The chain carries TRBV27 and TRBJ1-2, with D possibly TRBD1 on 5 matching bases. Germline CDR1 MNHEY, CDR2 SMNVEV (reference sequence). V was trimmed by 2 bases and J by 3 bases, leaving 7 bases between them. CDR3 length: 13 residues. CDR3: CASSLGGDYGYTF. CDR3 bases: TGTGCCAGCAGTTTAGGAGGGGACTATGGCTACACCTTC.

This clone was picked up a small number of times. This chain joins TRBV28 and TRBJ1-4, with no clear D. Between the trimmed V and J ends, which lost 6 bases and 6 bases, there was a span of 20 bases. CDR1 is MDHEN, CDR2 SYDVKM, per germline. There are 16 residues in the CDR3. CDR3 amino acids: CASSSPFRGLYEKLFF. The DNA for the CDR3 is TGTGCCAGCAGCTCCCCCTTTCGCGGTCTTTATGAAAAACTGTTTTTT.

The DNA for the CDR3 is TGTGCCAGCAGTTGGGGGACAGGGTATGGCTACACCTTC. Protein product: CASSWGTGYGYTF. The rearrangement links TRBV27 to TRBJ1-2; 9 bases match TRBD1. The CDR3 has 13 residues. From germline, CDR1 is MNHEY and CDR2 SMNVEV (reference sequence). The V gene end was trimmed by 4 bases and the J gene end by 5 bases; junction bases not matched to a gene: 2.

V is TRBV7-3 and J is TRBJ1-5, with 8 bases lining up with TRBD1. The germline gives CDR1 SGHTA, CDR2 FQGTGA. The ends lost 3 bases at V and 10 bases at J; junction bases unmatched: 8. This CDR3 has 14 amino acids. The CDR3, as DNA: TGTGCCAGCAGCTTTTCAGGGGGCGCGGAACCCCAGCATTTT. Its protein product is CASSFSGGAEPQHF. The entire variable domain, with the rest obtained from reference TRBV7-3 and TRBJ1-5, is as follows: GAGVSQTPSNKVTEKGKYVELRCDPISGHTALYWYRQSLGQGPEFLIYFQGTGAADDSGLPNDRFFAVRPEGSVSTLKIQRTERGDSAVYLCASSFSGGAEPQHFGDGTRLSIL.

In nucleotides, the CDR3 is TGCGCCAGCAGCCAAGTCGGGAGGCGGGAGCAGTACTTC. The encoded protein is CASSQVGRREQYF. The chain combines TRBV4-1 with TRBJ2-7, with 7 bases identical to TRBD2. In germline, CDR1 is MGHRA, CDR2 YSYEKL. With 1 base clipped from V and 7 bases from J, the junction kept 4 bases outside the gene matches. This CDR3 has 13 amino acids.

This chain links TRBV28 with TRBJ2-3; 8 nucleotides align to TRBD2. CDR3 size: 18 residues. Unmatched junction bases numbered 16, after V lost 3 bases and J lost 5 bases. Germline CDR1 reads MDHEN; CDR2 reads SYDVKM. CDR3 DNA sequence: TGTGCCAGCAGTTTCCAATTAACGGGAGGGCCGGGGGTAGATACGCAGTATTTT. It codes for CASSFQLTGGPGVDTQYF.

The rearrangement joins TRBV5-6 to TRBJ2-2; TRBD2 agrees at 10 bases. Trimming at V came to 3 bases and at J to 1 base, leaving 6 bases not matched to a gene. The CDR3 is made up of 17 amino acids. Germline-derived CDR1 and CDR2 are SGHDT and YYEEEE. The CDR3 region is CASSSVAGGLNTGELFF. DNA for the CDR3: TGTGCCAGCAGCTCAGTAGCGGGGGGTTTGAACACCGGGGAGCTGTTTTTT.

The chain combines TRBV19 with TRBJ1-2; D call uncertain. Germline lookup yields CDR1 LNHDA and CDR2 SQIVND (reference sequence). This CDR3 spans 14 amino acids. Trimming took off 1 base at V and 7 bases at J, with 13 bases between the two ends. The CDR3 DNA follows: TGTGCCAGTAGTATAGTCTCGGCAGGCCTTGGCTACACCTTC. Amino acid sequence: CASSIVSAGLGYTF. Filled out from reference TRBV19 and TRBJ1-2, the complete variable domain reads DGGITQSPKYLFRKEGQNVTLSCEQNLNHDAMYWYRQDPGQGLRLIYYSQIVNDFQKGDIAEGYSVSREKKESFPLTVTSAQKNPTAFYLCASSIVSAGLGYTFGSGTRLTVV.

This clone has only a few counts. DNA for the CDR3: TGTGCCAGCTCTCAGGTGACCTACGAGCAGTACTTC. Protein product: CASSQVTYEQYF. The V call is TRBV6-5, the J call TRBJ2-7; D gene uncertain. The CDR3 totals 12 residues. Trimming shortened V by 8 bases and J by 2 bases, and 10 bases separated the two germline ends. The germline V gene encodes CDR1 MNHEY and CDR2 SVGAGI.

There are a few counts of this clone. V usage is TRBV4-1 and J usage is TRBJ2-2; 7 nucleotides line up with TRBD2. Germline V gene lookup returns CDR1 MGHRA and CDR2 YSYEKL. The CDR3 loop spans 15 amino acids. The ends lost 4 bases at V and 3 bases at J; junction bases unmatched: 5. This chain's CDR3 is CASSLSGFYTGELFF. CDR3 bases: TGCGCCAGCAGCCTTAGCGGGTTTTACACCGGGGAGCTGTTTTTT.